This T cell receptor beta chain was sequenced in a study of blood T cell repertoires in COVID-19. Study in general: Samples taken during acute and convalescent COVID-19 were collected in the United States, Italy and Spain. In each case, the material was cDNA or gDNA derived from T cells, B-cell-depleted T cells, or PBMCs.

CDR1 SGHVS and CDR2 FNYEAQ come from the germline V gene. The V and J ends lost 0 bases and 4 bases respectively, with 10 bases between them. CDR3 length: 15 amino acids. Original methodology: Reference gene primers were amplified, and this amplification served to estimate nucleated cell counts. The data were produced by immunoSEQ multiplex PCR, yet TCRdb's version contains in-frame clones alone and is incomplete. V, J and clone size were drawn from that table, and D and trimming were deduced from the DNA. The data hold about 310,000 clones, with around 87% observed a single time. The chain joins TRBV7-6 to TRBJ2-1; a weak D match, TRBD2 (6 bases). The origin of this receptor is a woman between 45 and 65 years old who had recovered from COVID-19. Sequencing was done on a sample of peripheral blood. CDR3 coding DNA: TGTGCCAGCAGCTTAGCGGGAGGCTTATACAATGAGCAGTTCTTC. This translates into CASSLAGGLYNEQFF.